This T cell receptor beta chain was obtained from a study of identical twins. Study results and limitations: Partly confounded zero-insertion analyses could result from invariant MAIT and iNKT cells. Monozygotic twin pairs showed more out-of-frame TCR alpha sharing than models estimated.

MiXCR was run by TCRdb on the 5' RACE reads, yielding one entry per CDR3 protein. This table holds just under 650,000 distinct CDR3 sequences, under 8.5% found once. This clonotype was detected ten times or more. Its antigen is unknown. These data are also associated with another study on yellow fever vaccine responses in identical twins.

Sequences were obtained from PBMCs. The sequence derives from a woman between 18 and 30 years old in good health.

CDR3 nucleotide sequence: TGTGCCAGCAGTGGACAGGTCTCGACTGAAGCTTTCTTT. This codes for CASSGQVSTEAFF. The chain carries TRBV6-1 and TRBJ1-1; perhaps TRBD1 as D (6 bases). This CDR3 contains 13 residues. Trimming left V 4 bases short and J 5 bases short, with 11 bases between. The germline V gene has CDR1 MNHNS and CDR2 SASEGT.